This section outlines one TCR beta chain sequence together with its context. The antigen remains unidentified. Using a J-beta primer mix together with a sample-barcoded 5' primer, a second PCR was run for roughly 6 to 11 cycles. One entry per CDR3 protein results from TCRdb running MiXCR on the 5' RACE reads. The sample gives hundreds of thousands of distinct CDR3 sequences, more than 45% of which show up once; 13% is in the top ten. In germline, CDR1 is SQVTM, CDR2 ANQGSEA. V lost 5 bases, J lost 0 bases, and 11 bases lay in between. This CDR3 has 13 residues. These data belong to a study of blood T cells in healthy people across ages. Findings and caveats of the study: The percentage of naive T cells correlated strongly with TCR beta diversity. Per million T cells, TCR beta diversity dropped about linearly as age rose.

The rearrangement links TRBV29-1 to TRBJ2-7, with D perhaps assigned TRBD1 or TRBD2 (6 bases each). This sequence was found in a woman older than 75 in good health. The sample consisted of blood. The CDR3 region is CSVKGGPSYEQYF. DNA for the CDR3: TGCAGCGTTAAAGGGGGGCCCTCCTACGAGCAGTACTTC.